These T cell receptor beta chains were read from a single sample in a study of blood T cell repertoires in COVID-19. Assay: immunoSEQ multiplex PCR; the TCRdb copy retains only in-frame clones and omits some. The table lists around 250,000 clones, approximately 83% of them singletons. The sample taken for sequencing was PBMCs or T cells enriched from blood (not recorded which). Receptor source: a woman aged 45-60 years who had recovered from COVID-19. The CDR3 runs from the conserved cysteine through the conserved F or W. A D gene is named only where the DNA matches it firmly. Clone size is shown for a subset of rows, as once, few, many or a class of expanded clone.

>TRBV5-6|.|.|TRBJ1-1
CASSLADFPESFEAFF
TGTGCCAGCAGCTTGGCCGACTTTCCAGAAAGCTTCGAGGCTTTCTTT
>TRBV27|.|.|TRBJ1-4
CASSPQHTTNEKLFF
TGTGCCAGCAGTCCCCAACACACAACTAATGAAAAACTGTTTTTT
>TRBV7-9|TRBD2|once|TRBJ2-1
CASSLGSASGNNEQFF
TGTGCCAGCAGCTTGGGGTCTGCTAGCGGCAACAATGAGCAGTTCTTC
>TRBV11-1|.|.|TRBJ1-3
CASSRAGSSGNTIYF
TGTGCCAGCAGCCGCGCAGGTAGCTCTGGAAACACCATATATTTT
>TRBV6-5|TRBD2|few|TRBJ2-3
CASRTSGSRSDTQYF
TGTGCCAGCAGAACTAGCGGGAGTAGGTCAGATACGCAGTATTTT
>TRBV6-5|.|.|TRBJ2-7
CASRRSAPGEQYF
TGTGCCAGCAGGCGGAGTGCCCCCGGGGAGCAGTACTTC
>TRBV2|.|.|TRBJ2-3
CASLRYTDTQYF
TGTGCCAGCCTGCGGTACACAGATACGCAGTATTTT
>TRBV9|TRBD1|.|TRBJ1-1
CASYPQTGGITEAFF
TGTGCCAGCTACCCACAGACAGGGGGGATCACTGAAGCTTTCTTT
>TRBV28|.|.|TRBJ2-1
CASIAEPYNEQFF
TGTGCCAGCATAGCGGAGCCCTACAATGAGCAGTTCTTC
>TRBV9|.|.|TRBJ2-5
CASSVSPLGRGETQYF
TGTGCCAGCAGCGTAAGCCCCCTCGGCAGGGGCGAGACCCAGTACTTC
>TRBV21-1|.|.|TRBJ2-3
CASSKVRSGLAGGRPADTQYF
TGTGCCAGCAGCAAAGTCCGTAGTGGACTAGCGGGAGGGCGACCCGCAGATACGCAGTATTTT
>TRBV5-1|.|.|TRBJ1-2
CASRPTGSVYGYTF
TGCGCCAGCAGGCCTACCGGGAGCGTCTATGGCTACACCTTC
>TRBV28|.|.|TRBJ2-5
CASSVGGVGETQYF
TGTGCCAGCAGTGTAGGGGGAGTAGGAGAGACCCAGTACTTC
>TRBV30|.|.|TRBJ2-7
CAWRDGLPSYEQYF
TGTGCCTGGAGGGATGGACTCCCATCCTACGAGCAGTACTTC
>TRBV27|.|.|TRBJ1-1
CASSSPGGRSGTEAFF
TGTGCCAGCAGTTCCCCCGGCGGCAGGTCAGGGACTGAAGCTTTCTTT
>TRBV10-3|.|once|TRBJ1-1
CAISAVESEAFF
TGTGCCATCAGTGCTGTCGAGAGTGAAGCTTTCTTT
>TRBV28|.|few|TRBJ1-2
CASSTVAELYGYTF
TGTGCCAGCAGTACCGTGGCGGAGCTCTATGGCTACACCTTC
>TRBV4-2|.|few|TRBJ1-3
CASSREPANTIYF
TGTGCCAGCAGCCGAGAACCAGCGAACACCATATATTTT
>TRBV2|.|.|TRBJ2-5
CASEYGGQETQYF
TGTGCCAGCGAATACGGGGGCCAAGAGACCCAGTACTTC
>TRBV27|.|.|TRBJ1-1
CASSSIDWNTEAFF
TGTGCCAGCAGTTCAATAGATTGGAACACTGAAGCTTTCTTT
>TRBV19|TRBD2|.|TRBJ2-7
CASSRLAGGLSYEQYF
TGTGCCAGTAGTAGGCTAGCGGGAGGCCTCTCCTACGAGCAGTACTTC
>TRBV12-3/TRBV12-4|.|.|TRBJ2-1
CASSWGGRNEQFF
TGTGCCAGCAGCTGGGGGGGGCGCAATGAGCAGTTCTTC
>TRBV9|.|.|TRBJ1-2
CASSAGTPGYGYTF
TGTGCCAGCAGCGCCGGGACACCTGGTTATGGCTACACCTTC
>TRBV7-7|TRBD2|.|TRBJ2-7
CASSSGRAYEQYF
TGTGCTAGCAGCTCCGGGAGGGCCTACGAGCAGTACTTC
>TRBV12-3/TRBV12-4|TRBD1|.|TRBJ1-1
CASRKEGGYEAFF
TGTGCCAGCAGGAAAGAAGGGGGCTATGAAGCTTTCTTT
>TRBV15|TRBD2|.|TRBJ2-7
CATSRDMSGSLYEQYF
TGTGCCACCAGCAGAGATATGAGCGGGAGTCTCTACGAGCAGTACTTC
>TRBV6-6|.|once|TRBJ1-4
CASSYYLGLVGEKLFF
TGTGCCAGCAGTTACTATCTGGGCCTGGTTGGGGAAAAACTGTTTTTT
>TRBV6-5|TRBD2|.|TRBJ2-5
CASRAAGEETQYF
TGTGCCAGCAGGGCAGCGGGAGAGGAGACCCAGTACTTC
>TRBV5-4|TRBD1|.|TRBJ2-5
CASSLAGTGGETQYF
TGTGCCAGCAGCTTGGCAGGGACAGGCGGGGAGACCCAGTACTTC
>TRBV6-5|.|.|TRBJ1-5
CASSFPHDRLCQPQHF
TGTGCCAGCAGTTTTCCCCATGACAGGCTATGTCAGCCCCAGCATTTT
>TRBV27|TRBD1|.|TRBJ1-2
CASRPGGENYGYTF
TGTGCCAGCAGACCAGGGGGCGAAAACTATGGCTACACCTTC
>TRBV15|.|.|TRBJ2-7
CATSPDRLSYEQYF
TGTGCCACCAGCCCGGACAGATTATCCTACGAGCAGTACTTC